This TCR beta chain was found in a study of T-cell memory formation after mild COVID-19. The germline V and J ends were trimmed by 8 bases and 1 base, with 19 bases remaining between them. CDR1 KGHDR and CDR2 SFDVKD come from the germline V gene. The CDR3 is 16 residues long. TCRdb independently ran MiXCR on the 5' RACE reads; one entry per CDR3 protein. The data contain approximately 300,000 distinct CDR3 sequences, approximately 15% of them seen just once; the ten biggest clones take up around 23%. Sample: PBMCs or a T cell subset sorted from them (not recorded which). The sequence came from a man between 18 and 35 years old who had mild COVID-19 (a few samples of this study predate the infection). Cell type and time point are not known. The V and J genes are TRBV24-1 and TRBJ1-1, with D perhaps matching TRBD1 (6 bases). CDR3 loop: CATTLRQAEQNTEAFF. CDR3 sequence (DNA): TGTGCCACCACTCTCCGACAGGCGGAACAGAACACTGAAGCTTTCTTT.